The 12 T cell receptor beta chains in this list originate from one sample, sequenced in a study of blood T cell repertoires in COVID-19 (dated by TCRdb to the early 2020s). The library was prepared using the immunoSEQ multiplex PCR assay. Held by TCRdb, this immuneACCESS table contains in-frame sequences only and omits some clones. Under half of the omission traces to an unresolved V gene where checked; the cause of the rest is unknown. The sample table records hundreds of thousands of clones; 65% to 85% of these occur just once. The ten largest clones capture around 5.4% of the sample. Sequenced sample: peripheral blood. The source is a man aged 80 or over with acute or convalescent COVID-19.

This chain connects TRBV6-5 to TRBJ2-3; 13 bases match TRBD2. After removal of 6 bases from V and 9 bases from J, the junction contained 9 bases not matched to a gene. CDR3 length: 15 residues. Per germline, CDR1 MNHEY and CDR2 SVGAGI. In nucleotides, the CDR3 is TGTGCCAGCAGGAAAGGACTAGCGGGGGACGGGACGCAGTATTTT. It specifies CASRKGLAGDGTQYF.

This clone has a single count. V usage is TRBV11-2 and J usage is TRBJ2-5; 13 nucleotides match TRBD2. J was trimmed by 2 bases and V by 4 bases; bases with no gene match: 4. CDR3 length: 16 amino acids. CDR1 and CDR2 from the germline V gene are SGHAT and FQNNGV. The CDR3: CASSSSLAGGQETQYF. DNA for the CDR3: TGTGCCAGCAGCTCGTCACTAGCGGGGGGGCAAGAGACCCAGTACTTC.

V gene TRBV5-4 combines with J gene TRBJ1-1; D remains ambiguous. CDR1 is SGHNT, CDR2 YYREEE, per germline (reference sequence). CDR3 length equals 16 residues. Trimming cost V 3 bases and J 1 base, with 16 bases left between them. The CDR3 is CASSYGRVRPNTEAFF. The CDR3 nucleotides read TGTGCCAGCAGCTATGGGAGAGTAAGACCGAACACTGAAGCTTTCTTT. The variable domain in full, completed from reference TRBV5-4 and TRBJ1-1, reads ETGVTQSPTHLIKTRGQQVTLRCSSQSGHNTVSWYQQALGQGPQFIFQYYREEENGRGNFPPRFSGLQFPNYSSELNVNALELDDSALYLCASSYGRVRPNTEAFFGQGTRLTVV.

The chain uses TRBV9 and TRBJ2-7, with unresolved D. Germline-derived CDR1 and CDR2 are SGDLS and YYNGEE. This CDR3 has 13 amino acids. V lost 7 bases to trimming and J lost 0 bases, with 11 bases between them. DNA of the CDR3: TGTGCCAGCGGTCAGCTAGACTCCTACGAGCAGTACTTC. Residues: CASGQLDSYEQYF.

The V call is TRBV3-1 (or the pseudogene TRBV3-2), the J call TRBJ2-7; D is perhaps TRBD2 (7 bases). CDR1 is LGHDT and CDR2 is YNNKEL in the germline V gene (reference sequence). The CDR3 loop spans 14 amino acids. V was trimmed by 1 base and J by 2 bases, leaving 9 bases between them. The CDR3 bases are TGTGCCAGCAGCCAAGGCGGGGGCCCCTACGAGCAGTACTTC. Translating gives CASSQGGGPYEQYF.

This clone was seen just once. V and J are TRBV3-1 (or the pseudogene TRBV3-2) and TRBJ1-3; D unresolved. The V gene's germline CDR1 is LGHDT and CDR2 YNNKEL (reference sequence). The germline V and J ends were trimmed by 0 bases and 3 bases, with 9 bases remaining between them. The CDR3 sequence is 15 residues long. CDR3 bases: TGTGCCAGCAGCCAAGATGGGCTAATTGGAAACACCATATATTTT. This gives the protein CASSQDGLIGNTIYF.

The rearrangement links TRBV28 to TRBJ2-7; 8 bases are a match to TRBD2. The CDR3 totals 18 residues. V shed 6 bases, J shed 1 base, and the junction held 17 bases outside the gene matches. Germline V gives CDR1 MDHEN, CDR2 SYDVKM. The DNA for the CDR3 is TGTGCCAGCAGCCCTACAGAGGGTACGGGAGGGGGTTCCTACGAGCAGTACTTC. This sequence encodes CASSPTEGTGGGSYEQYF.

V usage is TRBV3-1 (or the pseudogene TRBV3-2) and J usage is TRBJ1-6; the D gene is possibly TRBD1 (6 bases). With 1 base removed from V and 7 bases from J, the gap between germline ends came to 8 bases. The CDR3 runs 14 residues. Germline values: CDR1 LGHDT, CDR2 YNNKEL (reference sequence). DNA of the CDR3: TGTGCCAGCAGCCAAGCCAGGGGAAATTCACCCCTCCACTTT. As protein: CASSQARGNSPLHF.

The chain uses TRBV10-1 and TRBJ2-7; possible D gene TRBD2, 5 bases. Trimming took 7 bases from V and 5 from J, leaving 21 bases between them. CDR3 length: 15 residues. Per the germline V gene, CDR1 is WNHNN and CDR2 is SYGVQD (reference sequence). Here the CDR3 reads CASNGVLGAEDEQYF. The CDR3, as DNA: TGCGCCAGCAACGGGGTCCTCGGAGCCGAGGACGAGCAGTACTTC.

Only one count was recorded for this clone. The chain couples TRBV11-3 to TRBJ2-2; the D gene is possibly TRBD1 (5 bases). Per germline, CDR1 SGHNT and CDR2 YENEEA. V was cut by 5 bases and J by 5 bases, with 9 bases left in between. The CDR3 is 13 amino acids. The CDR3, as DNA: TGTGCCAGCAGCCAGAGACAGACCGGGGAGCTGTTTTTT. This sequence encodes CASSQRQTGELFF.

The rearrangement links TRBV19 to TRBJ2-7; D may be TRBD1 (5 bases). This CDR3 contains 15 residues. Trimming cost V 3 bases and J 0 bases, with 12 bases left between them. Germline V gene lookup returns CDR1 LNHDA and CDR2 SQIVND (reference sequence). CDR3 sequence (DNA): TGTGCCAGTAGTATCGGGCAGGGCGCCTCCTACGAGCAGTACTTC. It is translated as CASSIGQGASYEQYF.

With respect to this clone: This sample includes further DNA sequences coding for the same CDR3. This chain joins TRBV5-1 and TRBJ2-7, with 8 bases aligning to TRBD2. J was trimmed by 0 bases and V by 4 bases; bases with no gene match: 3. The germline CDR1 and CDR2 sequences are SGHRS and YFSETQ. There are 14 residues in the CDR3. CDR3 in amino acids: CASSPTSGSYEQYF. Here the CDR3 DNA reads TGCGCCAGCAGCCCAACTAGCGGCTCCTACGAGCAGTACTTC.